These T cell receptor beta chains were read from a single sample in a study of cytomegalovirus exposure and HLA in healthy donors. Libraries were prepared by immunoSEQ multiplex PCR; TCRdb keeps only in-frame clonotypes and omits some of them. The profile shows about 120,000 clones, 65% to 90% of them singletons. Sequencing input: PBMCs. These receptors all come from a man aged 30 to 39 in good health and CMV-seronegative. CDR3s include the opening cysteine and the closing phenylalanine or tryptophan. Fields, in order: clone size, D gene, J gene, V gene, CDR3 protein, CDR3 DNA. A D gene is named only where the DNA matches it firmly. Clone size is not always given. Where it is, it says once, few, many or a class for expanded clones.

few - TRBJ2-2 TRBV6-4 CASSDSTTGELFF TGTGCCAGCAGTGACTCGACTACCGGGGAGCTGTTTTTT
- TRBD2 TRBJ2-1 TRBV10-3 CAISEGSGTYNEQFF TGTGCCATCAGTGAAGGTAGCGGGACGTACAATGAGCAGTTCTTC
- TRBD1 TRBJ2-7 TRBV4-1 CASSQSPGTGYEQYF TGCGCCAGCAGCCAGTCCCCGGGGACAGGGTACGAGCAGTACTTC
- - TRBJ2-4 TRBV18 CASSPPPRNSQYF TGTGCCAGCTCACCACCCCCCAGGAACAGTCAGTACTTC
- - TRBJ2-7 TRBV30 CAWSGITGDSSYEQYF TGTGCCTGGAGTGGGATTACGGGGGACAGCTCCTACGAGCAGTACTTC
- TRBD1 TRBJ1-6 TRBV5-6 CASSLAGTEINSPLHF TGTGCCAGCAGCTTGGCCGGGACAGAGATTAATTCACCCCTCCACTTT
- - TRBJ2-1 TRBV10-3 CAISRGGGDNEQFF TGTGCCATCAGCCGAGGGGGGGGAGACAATGAGCAGTTCTTC
- - TRBJ1-2 TRBV6-5 CASSYSRGTEYGYTF TGTGCCAGCAGTTACTCTAGGGGAACAGAGTATGGCTACACCTTC
- - TRBJ2-1 TRBV2 CASSEALRQDDEQFF TGTGCCAGCAGTGAAGCGCTTCGGCAGGATGATGAGCAGTTCTTC
- TRBD1 TRBJ2-7 TRBV7-8 CASAGTGGSEQYF TGTGCCAGCGCCGGGACAGGGGGCTCCGAGCAGTACTTC
- - TRBJ2-5 TRBV27 CASSLLGQETQYF TGTGCCAGCAGTTTACTCGGGCAAGAGACCCAGTACTTC
- - TRBJ1-5 TRBV19 CASSIAESPQHF TGTGCCAGTAGCATAGCGGAGTCGCCCCAGCATTTT
few - TRBJ2-3 TRBV7-9 CASSLVGDTQYF TGTGCCAGCAGCTTAGTCGGAGATACGCAGTATTTT
- TRBD2 TRBJ2-3 TRBV27 CASSLPPSSGGPTDTQYF TGTGCCAGCAGTTTGCCCCCCTCTAGCGGGGGGCCAACAGATACGCAGTATTTT
- - TRBJ2-1 TRBV6-4 CASSPGPGDGSNEQFF TGTGCCAGCAGTCCTGGGCCGGGGGACGGGTCCAATGAGCAGTTCTTC
- - TRBJ2-1 TRBV6-1 CASSEAPTTYNEQFF TGTGCCAGCAGTGAAGCGCCGACTACCTACAATGAGCAGTTCTTC
- - TRBJ2-3 TRBV5-1 CASSFLSSGASTDTQYF TGCGCCAGCAGCTTCCTTAGTTCAGGGGCGAGCACAGATACGCAGTATTTT
- - TRBJ2-7 TRBV7-2 CTPPSGEQYF TGTACCCCCCCTTCGGGCGAGCAGTACTTC
once - TRBJ1-5 TRBV19 CASSFNREVSFSNQPQHF TGTGCCAGTAGTTTTAACAGGGAAGTGTCTTTTAGCAATCAGCCCCAGCATTTT
- - TRBJ1-6 TRBV7-2 CASSPRRAPGSYNSPLHF TGTGCCAGCAGCCCCCGGAGGGCACCAGGCTCCTATAATTCACCCCTCCACTTT
- TRBD1 TRBJ1-6 TRBV28 CASSLTQGARNSPLHF TGTGCCAGCAGTCTGACTCAGGGGGCGCGTAATTCACCCCTCCACTTT
- - TRBJ2-7 TRBV9 CASSVASAGEQYF TGTGCCAGCAGCGTAGCTTCCGCGGGGGAGCAGTACTTC
few TRBD2 TRBJ2-3 TRBV5-1 CASSLWGGTDTQYF TGCGCCAGCAGCCTTTGGGGGGGGACAGATACGCAGTATTTT
- TRBD1 TRBJ1-2 TRBV7-2 CASSYRGTANYGYTF TGTGCCAGCAGTTACAGGGGGACAGCTAACTATGGCTACACCTTC
- - TRBJ2-7 TRBV5-6 CASSMGPRGEQYF TGTGCCAGCAGCATGGGCCCCAGGGGCGAGCAGTACTTC
- - TRBJ2-5 TRBV19 CASSMGHLQETQYF TGTGCCAGTAGTATGGGACACCTCCAAGAGACCCAGTACTTC
- TRBD1 TRBJ1-2 TRBV28 CASSSRQGALKNGYTF TGTGCCAGCAGCTCCCGACAGGGGGCTCTCAAGAATGGCTACACCTTC
- TRBD2 TRBJ2-1 TRBV9 CASSVGPSGGYNEQFF TGTGCCAGCAGCGTAGGGCCTAGCGGGGGGTACAATGAGCAGTTCTTC
- TRBD1 TRBJ2-7 TRBV19 CASSRGDRAASYEQYF TGTGCCAGTAGTCGGGGGGACAGGGCGGCCTCCTACGAGCAGTACTTC
- - TRBJ1-2 TRBV27 CASRPYRIADRLGRGYTF TGTGCCAGCAGACCCTATCGGATTGCAGACCGGTTAGGGAGAGGCTACACCTTC
- - TRBJ2-7 TRBV19 CASSMIGDEQYF TGTGCCAGTAGTATGATCGGGGACGAGCAGTACTTC
- - TRBJ1-2 TRBV2 CASSEAVGGAGYGYTF TGTGCCAGCAGTGAAGCGGTAGGGGGGGCTGGCTATGGCTACACCTTC
once TRBD2 TRBJ2-2 TRBV30 CAWSSPGLAGLHTGELFF TGTGCCTGGTCCTCTCCGGGACTAGCGGGGTTACACACCGGGGAGCTGTTTTTT
- TRBD2 TRBJ2-7 TRBV5-4 CASSWGPAGAYEQYF TGTGCCAGCAGCTGGGGGCCAGCGGGGGCCTACGAGCAGTACTTC
- - TRBJ1-4 TRBV28 CASSSFMREKLFF TGTGCCAGCAGTTCCTTTATGCGTGAAAAACTGTTTTTT
once - TRBJ2-7 TRBV28 CASPAYRTDCYEQYF TGTGCCAGCCCAGCCTATCGGACAGATTGTTACGAGCAGTACTTC
- TRBD1 TRBJ2-2 TRBV7-2 CASSDSGTGNTGELFF TGTGCCAGCAGCGACTCCGGGACAGGGAACACCGGGGAGCTGTTTTTT
- - TRBJ1-5 TRBV19 CASSPNIGGGNQPQHF TGTGCCAGTAGCCCGAATATAGGGGGGGGAAATCAGCCCCAGCATTTT
- - TRBJ2-7 TRBV10-3 CAISEQGPYEQYF TGTGCCATCAGCGAGCAGGGGCCCTACGAGCAGTACTTC
- - TRBJ2-7 TRBV5-1 CASSLAGVTYEQYF TGCGCCAGCAGCTTGGCCGGGGTCACCTACGAGCAGTACTTC
- TRBD2 TRBJ2-5 TRBV11-2 CASSPSTSVPQYF TGTGCCAGCAGCCCTTCGACTAGCGTTCCCCAGTACTTC
- - TRBJ1-4 TRBV7-9 CSSSSRQATTNEKLFF TGTTCCAGCAGCTCTCGACAGGCCACAACTAATGAAAAACTGTTTTTT
- TRBD1 TRBJ2-7 TRBV18 CASSPRRQGHYEQYF TGTGCCAGCTCACCACGCAGACAGGGACACTACGAGCAGTACTTC
once TRBD1 TRBJ2-7 TRBV27 CASSGSGQGYEQYF TGTGCCAGCAGTGGATCGGGACAGGGTTACGAGCAGTACTTC
once - TRBJ1-5 TRBV5-1 CASSLQTDQPQHF TGCGCCAGCAGTCTCCAAACGGATCAGCCCCAGCATTTT
- - TRBJ2-7 TRBV27 CASSLGLSSYEQYF TGTGCCAGCAGTCTGGGCCTCAGCTCCTACGAGCAGTACTTC
- - TRBJ1-1 TRBV30 CAWSVGQGNTEAFF TGTGCCTGGAGTGTAGGGCAGGGGAACACTGAAGCTTTCTTT
few - TRBJ1-3 TRBV6-1 CASSATGFSGNTIYF TGTGCCAGCAGTGCAACAGGGTTCTCTGGAAACACCATATATTTT
few TRBD2 TRBJ2-2 TRBV4-1 CASSQREGTGELFF TGCGCCAGCAGCCAACGGGAGGGGACCGGGGAGCTGTTTTTT
- - TRBJ1-2 TRBV29-1 CSVEGRTANYGYTF TGCAGCGTTGAAGGCAGGACAGCTAACTATGGCTACACCTTC
- - TRBJ2-1 TRBV11-3 CASSRKQGDEQFF TGTGCCAGCAGCCGAAAACAGGGAGATGAGCAGTTCTTC
few - TRBJ2-2 TRBV5-4 CASSSQGTNTGELFF TGTGCCAGCAGCTCGCAGGGGACGAACACCGGGGAGCTGTTTTTT
- - TRBJ1-6 TRBV28 CASSIRVTYNSPLHF TGTGCCAGCTCGATCAGGGTCACCTATAATTCACCCCTCCACTTT
- - TRBJ2-3 TRBV4-1 CASSVSPPSTYYPDTQYF TGCGCCAGCAGCGTTTCTCCGCCATCTACCTATTACCCAGATACGCAGTATTTT
- - TRBJ1-2 TRBV27 CASSLYPANYGYTF TGTGCCAGCAGTTTATATCCGGCTAACTATGGCTACACCTTC
few - TRBJ1-4 TRBV25-1 CASSEGGVPLVKLFF TGTGCCAGCAGTGAAGGGGGGGTACCTTTGGTAAAACTGTTTTTT
- TRBD1 TRBJ1-1 TRBV5-4 CASSSSGTANSEAFF TGTGCCAGCAGCAGTTCCGGGACAGCAAATTCTGAAGCTTTCTTT